This passage covers 24 T cell receptor beta chains from one sample sequenced in a study of blood T cell repertoires in COVID-19. Generated by immunoSEQ multiplex PCR, the TCRdb table keeps only in-frame clones and is missing some. The profile shows about 75,000 clones, roughly 91% of them singletons. Source material: peripheral blood. Every receptor here comes from a human donor in a cohort sampled during active COVID-19.

The CDR3: CASSYSLAGDRETQYF. The CDR3 bases are TGTGCCAGCAGTTACTCGCTAGCGGGGGATCGGGAGACCCAGTACTTC. The chain carries TRBV6-2 or TRBV6-3 and TRBJ2-5, with 10 bases fitting TRBD2. Germline CDR1 reads MNHEY; CDR2 reads SVGEGT. The length of the CDR3 is 16 residues. J was trimmed by 5 bases and V by 0 bases; bases with no gene match: 6.

The chain joins TRBV2 to TRBJ1-1; TRBD1 matches 11 bases. The CDR3 spans 14 residues. Germline-derived CDR1 and CDR2 are SNHLY and FYNNEI. After removal of 6 bases from V and 6 bases from J, the junction contained 6 bases not matched to a gene. CDR3: CASRGQGVGAEAFF. CDR3 coding DNA: TGTGCCAGCAGGGGACAGGGGGTTGGAGCTGAAGCTTTCTTT.

The V call is TRBV6-1, the J call TRBJ1-1, with 7 bases aligning to TRBD1. Germline V gene sequence: CDR1 MNHNS, CDR2 SASEGT. Trimming took 2 bases from V and 9 from J; bases not matched to a gene: 9. The CDR3 contains 14 residues. The DNA of the CDR3 is TGTGCCAGCAGTGAAAGGGGGGTGGACAGGAAAGCTTTCTTT. Encoded protein: CASSERGVDRKAFF.

This clone was counted a single time. The genes are TRBV14 and TRBJ2-1; TRBD1 matches 7 bases. Looked up from germline, CDR1 is SGHDN and CDR2 is FVKESK. Trimming cost V 6 bases and J 7 bases; bases outside gene matches: 9. The length of the CDR3 is 14 residues. The CDR3, as DNA: TGTGCCAGCAGACGTACAGGGGTGGGGAATGAGCAGTTCTTC. It is translated as CASRRTGVGNEQFF.

The rearrangement links TRBV5-1 to TRBJ2-7, with 14 bases matching TRBD2. The CDR3 loop spans 15 amino acids. Trimming cost V 3 bases and J 9 bases; bases outside gene matches: 8. From germline, CDR1 is SGHRS and CDR2 YFSETQ. CDR3 sequence reads: CASSSGLAGEIRQYF. The CDR3 coding sequence is TGCGCCAGCAGCTCGGGACTAGCGGGAGAGATAAGGCAGTACTTC.

This sequence joins TRBV14 and TRBJ1-1; possible D gene TRBD1, 5 bases. CDR1 is SGHDN, CDR2 FVKESK, per germline. V gave up 5 bases and J gave up 1 base, with 11 bases separating them. The CDR3 runs to 14 residues. The CDR3 region is CASSTRRGNTEAFF. The CDR3 bases are TGTGCCAGCAGCACCCGAAGGGGGAACACTGAAGCTTTCTTT.

The chain carries TRBV27 and TRBJ2-1; 12 positions match TRBD1. Germline CDR1 MNHEY, CDR2 SMNVEV (reference sequence). The V gene end was trimmed by 6 bases and the J gene end by 10 bases; junction bases not matched to a gene: 7. The length of the CDR3 is 14 residues. The chain's CDR3 is CASRPGQGAGEQFF. As DNA, the CDR3 is TGTGCCAGCAGACCGGGACAGGGGGCGGGGGAGCAGTTCTTC.

V and J are TRBV21-1 and TRBJ2-7; TRBD1, the table's D call, was not compared with the DNA. TRBV21-1 is a recognized pseudogene. The length of the CDR3 is 12 residues. The CDR3 is CASSRALYEQYF. In DNA form, the CDR3 reads TGTGCCAGCAGCAGGGCCTTATACGAGCAGTACTTC.

This CDR3 is CASSQGGLTANTGELFF. CDR3 DNA sequence: TGTGCCAGCAGCCAAGGCGGACTTACCGCGAACACCGGGGAGCTGTTTTTT. The gene calls are TRBV3-1 (or the pseudogene TRBV3-2) and TRBJ2-2, with D possibly matching TRBD2 (5 bases). The germline CDR1 and CDR2 sequences are LGHDT and YNNKEL (reference sequence). CDR3 length equals 17 residues. The V end lost 1 base, the J end lost 0 bases, and 12 bases lay between the germline ends.

The chain uses TRBV7-9 and TRBJ1-1; maybe TRBD1 (5 bases). V was clipped by 3 bases and J by 0 bases, with 8 bases between them. The CDR3 is 14 amino acids. Per germline, CDR1 SEHNR and CDR2 FQNEAQ (reference sequence). The CDR3 protein is CASSLEGMNTEAFF. CDR3 nucleotide sequence: TGTGCCAGCAGCTTGGAGGGGATGAACACTGAAGCTTTCTTT.

The J gene is TRBJ1-6, the V gene TRBV28; D call uncertain. The CDR3 sequence is 14 residues long. The V gene's germline CDR1 is MDHEN and CDR2 SYDVKM. The V and J ends lost 3 bases and 8 bases respectively, with 11 bases between them. The CDR3, as DNA: TGTGCCAGCAGTTTGCCAGGCTGGGATTCACCCCTCCACTTT. Amino acid sequence: CASSLPGWDSPLHF.

This chain connects TRBV2 to TRBJ1-1; 7 positions match TRBD1. Trimming took 4 bases from V and 1 from J; bases not matched to a gene: 3. Germline lookup yields CDR1 SNHLY and CDR2 FYNNEI. CDR3 length equals 14 residues. The CDR3 region has the DNA TGTGCCAGCAGTGGGGACAGATGGAACACTGAAGCTTTCTTT. Its translation is CASSGDRWNTEAFF.

The chain combines TRBV7-2 with TRBJ2-3, with a tentative D call TRBD2 (5 bases). V was cut by 3 bases and J by 2 bases, with 9 bases left in between. CDR3 length equals 14 residues. Germline V lookup: CDR1 SGHTA, CDR2 FQGNSA. The CDR3 sequence: CASSLDSHTDTQYF. The CDR3 DNA reads as TGTGCCAGCAGCTTGGACTCCCACACAGATACGCAGTATTTT.

This clone was counted only a few times. The chain recombines TRBV2 with TRBJ2-1; the D gene is possibly TRBD2 (6 bases). The CDR3 spans 16 residues. CDR1 is SNHLY and CDR2 is FYNNEI in the germline V gene. V was shortened by 5 bases and J by 1 base, with 15 bases between the two germline ends. The CDR3 DNA follows: TGTGCCAGCAGTCTCCGGGTGGGAGGATCCTACAATGAGCAGTTCTTC. It yields the protein CASSLRVGGSYNEQFF.

In nucleotides, the CDR3 is TGTGCCAGCAGCGAGGGACTTAATCAGCCCCAGCATTTT. Its translation is CASSEGLNQPQHF. The V gene is TRBV11-2, the J gene TRBJ1-5, with D perhaps TRBD1 (5 bases). The germline CDR1 and CDR2 sequences are SGHAT and FQNNGV. V gave up 5 bases and J gave up 4 bases, with 9 bases separating them. The CDR3 extends over 13 amino acids. The complete variable domain, with remaining parts taken from reference TRBV11-2 and TRBJ1-5, reads EAGVAQSPRYKIIEKRQSVAFWCNPISGHATLYWYQQILGQGPKLLIQFQNNGVVDDSQLPKDRFSAERLKGVDSTLKIQPAKLEDSAVYLCASSEGLNQPQHFGDGTRLSIL.

This chain connects TRBV9 to TRBJ2-3; TRBD1 agrees at 8 bases. Germline V gene sequence: CDR1 SGDLS, CDR2 YYNGEE. The CDR3 contains 16 residues. The V segment lost 4 bases and the J segment 5 bases; nucleotides outside the gene matches: 12. The CDR3 DNA reads TGTGCCAGCAGCCGCCGGACAGGGTTGGAGGGAGATACGCAGTATTTT. Residues: CASSRRTGLEGDTQYF.

This chain joins TRBV30 and TRBJ1-5; the D gene is possibly TRBD1 (6 bases). The ends were cut back, 0 bases at V and 4 bases at J, with 7 bases in the middle. The CDR3 is made up of 13 amino acids. The germline V gene encodes CDR1 GTSNPN and CDR2 SVGIG (reference sequence). The CDR3 bases are TGTGCCTGGAGTGTCAGGGGAAATCAGCCCCAGCATTTT. Protein: CAWSVRGNQPQHF.

This clone was detected once. J is TRBJ1-2 and V is TRBV12-3 or TRBV12-4, with D possibly TRBD1 on 6 matching bases. V dropped 1 base and J dropped 8 bases, with 11 bases sitting between them. This CDR3 is built from 13 residues. CDR3 in amino acids: CASSLEGVIGYTF. In nucleotides, the CDR3 is TGTGCCAGCAGTTTAGAGGGGGTGATCGGCTACACCTTC.

The V and J genes are TRBV5-1 and TRBJ1-1; 8 bases map to TRBD1. Germline loops: CDR1 SGHRS, CDR2 YFSETQ. CDR3 length: 14 residues. V shed 4 bases, J shed 7 bases, and the junction held 9 bases outside the gene matches. CDR3 nucleotide sequence: TGCGCCAGCAGCCCTTCGACAGGGGCGAATGAAGCTTTCTTT. It encodes CASSPSTGANEAFF.

The genes are TRBV19 and TRBJ1-4, with TRBD1 matching over 9 bases. The CDR3 consists of 14 residues. V lost 6 bases and J lost 3; bases outside the gene matches: 2. Looked up from germline, CDR1 is LNHDA and CDR2 is SQIVND (reference sequence). Here the CDR3 reads CASRTGGSNEKLFF. For the CDR3, the DNA is TGTGCCAGTAGGACAGGGGGATCTAATGAAAAACTGTTTTTT.

The chain has TRBV19 and TRBJ1-5, with D possibly matching TRBD1 (6 bases). The CDR3 sequence is 16 residues long. Deletions cut 2 bases from V and 8 bases from J, with 19 bases between. The germline V gene encodes CDR1 LNHDA and CDR2 SQIVND (reference sequence). The CDR3 loop reads CASSIKGSAGVKPQHF. CDR3 bases: TGTGCCAGTAGTATAAAGGGGTCGGCAGGGGTAAAGCCCCAGCATTTT. Complete variable domain (other parts from reference TRBV19 and TRBJ1-5): DGGITQSPKYLFRKEGQNVTLSCEQNLNHDAMYWYRQDPGQGLRLIYYSQIVNDFQKGDIAEGYSVSREKKESFPLTVTSAQKNPTAFYLCASSIKGSAGVKPQHFGDGTRLSIL.

This chain joins TRBV6-5 and TRBJ1-5; unclear D gene. Trimming took 4 bases from V and 1 from J, leaving 11 bases between them. CDR1 is MNHEY and CDR2 is SVGAGI in the germline V gene. The CDR3 covers 15 residues. CDR3 region: CASSWAGGSNQPQHF. The CDR3, as DNA: TGTGCCAGCAGTTGGGCCGGAGGCAGCAATCAGCCCCAGCATTTT.

This clone has more than one count but fewer than ten. The chain couples TRBV18 to TRBJ2-5, with D possibly TRBD2 on 5 matching bases. The V gene's germline CDR1 is KGHSH and CDR2 LQKENI. The germline V and J ends were trimmed by 0 bases and 3 bases, with 11 bases remaining between them. The CDR3 is made up of 15 amino acids. The CDR3, as DNA: TGTGCCAGCTCACCACCGCGTGGACTGAAAGAGACCCAGTACTTC. Residues: CASSPPRGLKETQYF.

J is TRBJ1-2 and V is TRBV6-2 or TRBV6-3; no reliable D call. The germline V gene has CDR1 MNHEY and CDR2 SVGEGT. The V end lost 6 bases, the J end lost 0 bases, and 11 bases lay between the germline ends. This CDR3 region has 14 residues. The CDR3 sequence: CASSQSRANYGYTF. Here the CDR3 DNA reads TGTGCCAGCAGCCAGTCCCGGGCTAACTATGGCTACACCTTC.